The clone carrying this TCR beta chain was counted a few times. Its antigen remains unknown. The junction had 11 bases not matched to a gene; V was cut back by 4 bases and J by 2 bases. The CDR3 sequence is 16 residues long. Using its own MiXCR run on the RT-PCR reads, TCRdb lists one record per CDR3 protein. The sample has roughly 700,000 distinct CDR3 sequences; about 15% are singletons. This sample was taken from a study of response to subunit inactivated influenza vaccine. Points from the study as a whole: There was a suggestion from the authors that each seasonal influenza vaccination recruits few new T cells.

The rearrangement uses TRBV12-3 or TRBV12-4 and TRBJ2-7, with TRBD1 identical over 7 bases. Sequencing used PBMCs from blood, obtained around two weeks before vaccination. This TCR was recovered from a man in his forties or fifties who received an inactivated influenza vaccine. The CDR3 DNA is TGTGCCAGCAGTTCCCTCGGGACAGACCCCACCTACGAGCAGTACTTC. It translates to CASSSLGTDPTYEQYF.